These 13 T cell receptor delta chains share one sample of origin, sequenced in a study of gamma-delta T cells after stem cell transplantation. TCRdb re-called the RT-PCR reads through CATT. In the table there are 2,800 or so delta-chain clones, under 6.5% of which are singletons. The material sequenced was gamma-delta T cells. The receptor set was obtained from a human donor. It is not recorded whose cells these are; they may come from a transplant donor.

This clone is deemed medium-sized. The chain is built from TRDV1 and TRDJ1, with 11 bases aligning to TRDD3. The CDR3 runs 24 residues. Trimming cost V 3 bases and J 3 bases; bases outside gene matches: 30. The germline V gene has CDR1 TSWWSYY and CDR2 QGS. The CDR3 loop is CALGELPSYRDIRTGGYKSDKLIF. The CDR3, as DNA: TGTGCTCTTGGGGAGCTGCCTTCCTACAGGGATATACGTACTGGGGGATATAAGTCCGATAAACTCATCTTT.

This clone was observed a handful of times. This likely stems from a read error, as it lies one base from a far larger clone. The rearrangement links TRDV2 to TRDJ3; the match to TRDD3 covers 9 bases. Germline assignment: CDR1 GEAIGNYY and CDR2 EKD. CDR3 length: 21 residues. After removal of 1 base from V and 2 bases from J, the junction contained 14 bases not matched to a gene. This CDR3 reads CACDTALGGYPSPWDTRQMFF. The CDR3 region has the DNA TGTGCCTGTGACACTGCTCTGGGGGGATACCCAAGCCCCTGGGACACCCGACAGATGTTTTTC.

A remark on this clone: The likely explanation is a read error, given a far larger clone one base away. The chain couples TRDV2 to TRDJ1; TRDD3 matches 11 bases. CDR1 and CDR2 from the germline V gene are GEAIGNYY and EKD. The CDR3 covers 18 residues. The CDR3 here is CACNTADRLGDTVDKLIF. CDR3 bases: TGTGCCTGTAACACCGCAGACCGATTGGGGGATACGGTGGATAAACTCATCTTT.

Judged by abundance, this clone is medium-sized. The rearrangement uses TRDV2 and TRDJ1; 10 bases align to TRDD3. Germline CDR1 GEAIGNYY, CDR2 EKD. V trimming: 3 bases; J trimming: 8 bases; junction bases outside the gene matches: 20. This CDR3 comprises 18 residues. CDR3 region: CACDPLIPGVLGDLKLIF. Here the CDR3 DNA reads TGTGCCTGTGACCCCCTTATTCCTGGAGTACTGGGGGATTTGAAACTCATCTTT.

This clone was counted a few times. A far larger clone is just one base off, so this is likely a read error. The rearrangement links TRDV2 to TRDJ1; D is ambiguous. This CDR3 spans 15 amino acids. CDR1 GEAIGNYY and CDR2 EKD come from the germline V gene. The CDR3: CASDTAGRQGDKLIF. DNA of the CDR3: TGTGCCTCTGACACCGCCGGACGACAAGGCGATAAACTCATCTTT.

Turning to this clone: A clone one base away is much larger, so this may be a read error. In the same sample, other DNA sequences code for this CDR3. The genes are TRDV2 and TRDJ1, with 11 bases matching TRDD3. Germline-derived CDR1 and CDR2 are GEAIGNYY and EKD. The CDR3 contains 16 residues. CDR3 DNA: TGTGCCTGTGACTTCCTGGGGGATACAAGGACCGATAAACTCATCTTC. Encoded protein: CACDFLGDTRTDKLIF.

On this clone: With a far larger clone one base away, a read error is the likely cause. This chain joins TRDV2 and TRDJ1; tentative D call: TRDD3 (6 bases). Trimming left V 0 bases short and J 4 bases short, with 17 bases between. This CDR3 has 16 amino acids. The germline V gene encodes CDR1 GEAIGNYY and CDR2 EKD. Here the CDR3 DNA reads TGTGCCTGTGACACCGTTGGGGATCATTGGGACGATAAACTCATCTTT. Its protein product is CACDTVGDHWDDKLIF.

On this clone itself: A much larger clone lies one base from this, so it may be a read error. The chain recombines TRDV2 with TRDJ1; D is undetermined. The CDR3 consists of 15 residues. Germline V CDR1 and CDR2: GEAIGNYY, EKD. Trimming removed 3 bases from V and 4 bases from J, with 17 bases in between. CDR3: CACDHIPASGDKLIF. CDR3 DNA sequence: TGTGCCTGTGACCATATACCCGCGTCAGGCGATAAACTCATCTTT.

This clone came up a few times. A far larger clone lies a single base away; this is likely a read error. This sequence joins TRDV2 and TRDJ1, with 13 bases fitting TRDD3. The germline CDR1 and CDR2 sequences are GEAIGNYY and EKD. The CDR3 is 18 residues long. Trimming took 0 bases from V and 1 from J; bases not matched to a gene: 7. CDR3 DNA: TGTGCCTGTGACACCATACTACTGGGGGATACGCTCACCGATAAACTCATCTTT. Its translation is CACDTILLGDTLTDKLIF.

This clone occurred a few times. For this DNA, TCRdb reports the protein of a much larger clone, which diverges at residue 8, most likely from a read error; the protein presented here is translated directly from the DNA. This chain links TRDV2 with TRDJ1; 7 nucleotides match TRDD3. Germline values: CDR1 GEAIGNYY, CDR2 EKD. CDR3 length: 17 amino acids. V lost 0 bases to trimming and J lost 0 bases; unmatched junction nucleotides: 9. The CDR3: CACDTLRAGGHTDKLIF. In DNA, the CDR3 is TGTGCCTGTGACACCCTCCGTGCTGGGGGTCACACCGATAAACTCATCTTT.

As regards this clone: A much larger clone differs from this one at a single base, so this may be a read error. This sample includes further DNA sequences coding for the same CDR3. The chain employs TRDV2 and TRDJ3, with 7 bases matching TRDD3. Germline-derived CDR1 and CDR2 are GEAIGNYY and EKD. The CDR3 has 18 residues. Here the CDR3 DNA reads TGTGCCTGTGACACCGCGGGGGATGGCTCCTGGGACACCCGGCAGATGTTTTTC. Its translation: CACDTAGDGSWDTRQMFF.

Judged by abundance, this clone is large. Other nucleotide sequences in the sample specify the same CDR3. The genes are TRDV2 and TRDJ2; D may be TRDD3 (7 bases). The CDR3 totals 18 residues. V lost 0 bases and J 3 bases, leaving 19 bases between the germline ends. CDR1 and CDR2 from the germline V gene are GEAIGNYY and EKD. CDR3 region: CACDTVGGPNSLTAQLFF. The CDR3 DNA follows: TGTGCCTGTGACACCGTTGGGGGACCCAATAGTCTGACAGCACAACTCTTCTTT.

In regard to this clone: This may be a read error: a much more frequent sequence differs by one nucleotide. The chain couples TRDV2 to TRDJ2; a weak D match, TRDD3 (6 bases). V was shortened by 0 bases and J by 5 bases, with 21 bases between the two germline ends. The CDR3 is 18 residues long. The germline V gene has CDR1 GEAIGNYY and CDR2 EKD. CDR3 loop: CACDTMDPPVGGTAQLFF. DNA of the CDR3: TGTGCCTGTGACACCATGGATCCCCCGGTTGGGGGCACAGCACAACTCTTCTTT.